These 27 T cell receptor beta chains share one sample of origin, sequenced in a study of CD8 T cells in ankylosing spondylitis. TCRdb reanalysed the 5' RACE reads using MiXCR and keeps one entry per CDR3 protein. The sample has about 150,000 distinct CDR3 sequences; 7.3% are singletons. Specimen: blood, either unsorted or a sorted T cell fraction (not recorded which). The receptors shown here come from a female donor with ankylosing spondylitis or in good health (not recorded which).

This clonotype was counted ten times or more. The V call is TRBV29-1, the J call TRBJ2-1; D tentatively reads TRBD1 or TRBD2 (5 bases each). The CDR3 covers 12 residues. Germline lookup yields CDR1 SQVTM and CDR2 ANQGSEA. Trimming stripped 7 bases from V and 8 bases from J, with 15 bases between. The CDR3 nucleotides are TGCAGCGGCTTCCGGGACCTCGATGAGCAGTTCTTC. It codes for CSGFRDLDEQFF.

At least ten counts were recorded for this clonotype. The CDR3 region has the DNA TGCAGTGCTAGAGGAGGGACCGTGGGTTCACCCCTCCACTTT. Translating it yields CSARGGTVGSPLHF. The genes are TRBV20-1 and TRBJ1-6, with D possibly TRBD1 on 5 matching bases. The CDR3 runs 14 residues. The germline CDR1 and CDR2 sequences are DFQATT and SNEGSKA (reference sequence). V was shortened by 1 base and J by 9 bases, with 13 bases between the two germline ends.

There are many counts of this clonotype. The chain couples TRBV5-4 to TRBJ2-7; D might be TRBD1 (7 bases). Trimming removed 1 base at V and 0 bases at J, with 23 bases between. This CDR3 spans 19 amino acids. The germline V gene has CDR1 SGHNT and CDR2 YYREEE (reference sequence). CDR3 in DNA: TGTGCCAGCAGCTTGTGGAAGGGGGCGCGCGGGAAGAGCTCCTACGAGCAGTACTTC. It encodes CASSLWKGARGKSSYEQYF.

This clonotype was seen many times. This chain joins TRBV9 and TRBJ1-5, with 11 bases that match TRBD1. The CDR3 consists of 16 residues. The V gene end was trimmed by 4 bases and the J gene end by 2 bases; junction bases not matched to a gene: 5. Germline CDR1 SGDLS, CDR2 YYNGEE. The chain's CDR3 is CASSPGTGGGNQPQHF. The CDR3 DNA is TGTGCCAGCAGCCCCGGGACAGGGGGAGGCAATCAGCCCCAGCATTTT.

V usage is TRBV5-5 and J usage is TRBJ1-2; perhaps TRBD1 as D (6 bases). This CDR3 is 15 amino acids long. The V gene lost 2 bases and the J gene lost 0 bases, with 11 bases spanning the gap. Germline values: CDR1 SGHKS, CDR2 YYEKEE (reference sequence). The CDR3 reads CASSLGDISNYGYTF. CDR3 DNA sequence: TGTGCCAGCAGCTTAGGGGACATCTCTAACTATGGCTACACCTTC.

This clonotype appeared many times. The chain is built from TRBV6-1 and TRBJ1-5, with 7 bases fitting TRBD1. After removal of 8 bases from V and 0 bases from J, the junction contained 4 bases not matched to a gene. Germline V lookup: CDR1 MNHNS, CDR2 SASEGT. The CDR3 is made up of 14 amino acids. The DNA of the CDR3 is TGTGCCAGCTACAGGGGATATAGCAATCAGCCCCAGCATTTT. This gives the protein CASYRGYSNQPQHF.

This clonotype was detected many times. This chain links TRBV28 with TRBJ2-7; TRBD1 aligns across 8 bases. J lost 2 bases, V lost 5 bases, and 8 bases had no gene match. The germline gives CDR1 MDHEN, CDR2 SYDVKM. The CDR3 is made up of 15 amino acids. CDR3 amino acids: CASSIIQGGTYEQYF. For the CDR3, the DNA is TGTGCCAGCAGTATCATACAGGGGGGAACCTACGAGCAGTACTTC.

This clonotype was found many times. CDR3 nucleotides: TGCAGTGCTAGACCGGAGGGGGGAGCAGATACGCAGTATTTT. It specifies CSARPEGGADTQYF. This chain connects TRBV20-1 to TRBJ2-3; possibly TRBD1 or TRBD2 for D (6 bases each). The CDR3 runs to 14 residues. V lost 2 bases and J 4 bases, leaving 13 bases between the germline ends. The germline CDR1 and CDR2 sequences are DFQATT and SNEGSKA (reference sequence).

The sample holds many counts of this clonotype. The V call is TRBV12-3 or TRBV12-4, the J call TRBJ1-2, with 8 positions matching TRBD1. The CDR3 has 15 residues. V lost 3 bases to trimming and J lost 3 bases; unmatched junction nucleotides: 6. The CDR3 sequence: CASSLGRGHDYGYTF. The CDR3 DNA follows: TGTGCCAGCAGTTTGGGCAGGGGGCACGACTATGGCTACACCTTC.

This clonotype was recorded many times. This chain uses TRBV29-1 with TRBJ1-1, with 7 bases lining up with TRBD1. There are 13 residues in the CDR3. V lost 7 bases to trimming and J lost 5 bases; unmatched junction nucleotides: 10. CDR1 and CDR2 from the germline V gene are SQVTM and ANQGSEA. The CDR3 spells CSARPGGYTEAFF. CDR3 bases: TGCAGCGCTCGTCCAGGGGGGTATACTGAAGCTTTCTTT.

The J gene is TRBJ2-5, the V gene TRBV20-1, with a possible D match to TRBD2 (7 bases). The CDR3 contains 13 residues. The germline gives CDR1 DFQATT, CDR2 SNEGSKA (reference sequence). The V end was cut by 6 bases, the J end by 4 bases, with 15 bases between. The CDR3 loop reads CSAPRGAGETQYF. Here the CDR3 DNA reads TGCAGTGCGCCCCGGGGGGCCGGAGAGACCCAGTACTTC.

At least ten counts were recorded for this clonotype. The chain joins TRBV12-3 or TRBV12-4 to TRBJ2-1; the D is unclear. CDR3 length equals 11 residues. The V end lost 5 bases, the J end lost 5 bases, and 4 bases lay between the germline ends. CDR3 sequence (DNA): TGTGCCAGCAGTCTCGACAATGAGCAGTTCTTC. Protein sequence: CASSLDNEQFF.

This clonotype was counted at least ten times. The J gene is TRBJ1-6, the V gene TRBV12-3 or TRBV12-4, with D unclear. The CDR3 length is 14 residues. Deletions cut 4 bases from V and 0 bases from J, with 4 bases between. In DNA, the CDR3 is TGTGCCAGCAGTTATAACTCCTATAATTCACCCCTCCACTTT. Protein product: CASSYNSYNSPLHF.

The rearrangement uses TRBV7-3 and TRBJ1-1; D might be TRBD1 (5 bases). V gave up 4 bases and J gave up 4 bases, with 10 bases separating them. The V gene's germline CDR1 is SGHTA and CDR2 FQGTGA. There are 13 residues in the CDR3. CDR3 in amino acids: CASSYRQSTEAFF. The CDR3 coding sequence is TGTGCCAGCAGCTATCGACAGAGCACTGAAGCTTTCTTT.

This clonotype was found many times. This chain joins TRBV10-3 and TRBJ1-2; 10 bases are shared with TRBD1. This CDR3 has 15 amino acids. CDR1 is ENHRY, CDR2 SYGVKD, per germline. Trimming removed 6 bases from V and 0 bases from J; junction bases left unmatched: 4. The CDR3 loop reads CAISPGQGPNYGYTF. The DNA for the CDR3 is TGTGCCATCAGCCCGGGACAGGGGCCTAACTATGGCTACACCTTC.

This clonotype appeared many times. CDR3 sequence reads: CASSEMGRVGYTF. The CDR3 region has the DNA TGTGCCAGCAGTGAAATGGGTAGGGTTGGCTACACCTTC. This chain joins TRBV2 and TRBJ1-2; no definite D call. Germline CDR1 is SNHLY and CDR2 is FYNNEI. The CDR3 consists of 13 residues. Deletions cut 2 bases from V and 7 bases from J, with 11 bases between.

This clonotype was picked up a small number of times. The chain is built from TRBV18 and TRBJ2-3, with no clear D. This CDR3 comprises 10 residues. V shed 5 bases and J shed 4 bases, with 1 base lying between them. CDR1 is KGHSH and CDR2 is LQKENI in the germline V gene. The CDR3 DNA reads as TGTGCCAGCTCAGCAGATACGCAGTATTTT. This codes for CASSADTQYF.

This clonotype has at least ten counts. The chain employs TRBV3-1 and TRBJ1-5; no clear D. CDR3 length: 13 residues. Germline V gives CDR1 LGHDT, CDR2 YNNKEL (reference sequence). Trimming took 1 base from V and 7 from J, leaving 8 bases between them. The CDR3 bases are TGTGCCAGCAGCCAAGGGGTGCACCAGCCCCAGCATTTT. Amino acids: CASSQGVHQPQHF. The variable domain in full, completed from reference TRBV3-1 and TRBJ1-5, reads DTAVSQTPKYLVTQMGNDKSIKCEQNLGHDTMYWYKQDSKKFLKIMFSYNNKELIINETVPNRFSPKSPDKAHLNLHINSLELGDSAVYFCASSQGVHQPQHFGDGTRLSIL.

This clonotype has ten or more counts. CDR3 amino acids: CASRPRLTNTEAFF. In DNA form, the CDR3 reads TGCGCCAGCAGACCACGACTGACGAACACTGAAGCTTTCTTT. The rearrangement joins TRBV5-1 to TRBJ1-1; D uncertain. The V end was cut by 5 bases, the J end by 1 base, with 12 bases between. This CDR3 has 14 residues. Germline V gene data show CDR1 as SGHRS and CDR2 as YFSETQ.

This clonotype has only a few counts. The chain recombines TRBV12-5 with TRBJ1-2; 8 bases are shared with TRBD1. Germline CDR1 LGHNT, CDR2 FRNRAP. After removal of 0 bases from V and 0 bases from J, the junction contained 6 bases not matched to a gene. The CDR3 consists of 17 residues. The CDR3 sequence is CASGLVRGQGANYGYTF. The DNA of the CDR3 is TGTGCTAGTGGTTTGGTACGAGGACAGGGAGCTAACTATGGCTACACCTTC.

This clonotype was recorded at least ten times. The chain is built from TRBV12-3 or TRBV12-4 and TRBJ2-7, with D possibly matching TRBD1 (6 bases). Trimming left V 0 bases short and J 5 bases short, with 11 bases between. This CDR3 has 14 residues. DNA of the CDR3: TGTGCCAGCAGTTTAGCTGGACAGTACCACGAGCAGTACTTC. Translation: CASSLAGQYHEQYF.

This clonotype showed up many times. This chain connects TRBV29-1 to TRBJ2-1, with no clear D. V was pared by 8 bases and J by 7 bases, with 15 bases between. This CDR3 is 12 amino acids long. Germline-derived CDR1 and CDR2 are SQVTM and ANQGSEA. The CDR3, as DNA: TGCAGCTTTTCCCCAAATGTAAATGAGCAGTTCTTC. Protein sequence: CSFSPNVNEQFF.

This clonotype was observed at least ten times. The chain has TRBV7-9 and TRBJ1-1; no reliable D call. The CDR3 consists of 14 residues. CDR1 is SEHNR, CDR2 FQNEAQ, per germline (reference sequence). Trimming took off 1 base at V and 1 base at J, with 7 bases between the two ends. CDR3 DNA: TGTGCCAGCAGCTTAGAACACCGGAACACTGAAGCTTTCTTT. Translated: CASSLEHRNTEAFF.

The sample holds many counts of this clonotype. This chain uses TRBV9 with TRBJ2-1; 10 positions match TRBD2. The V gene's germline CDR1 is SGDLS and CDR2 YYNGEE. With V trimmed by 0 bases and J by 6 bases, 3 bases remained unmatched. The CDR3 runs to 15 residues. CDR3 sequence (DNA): TGTGCCAGCAGCGTAGTTAGCGGGGGGCTCAATGAGCAGTTCTTC. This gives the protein CASSVVSGGLNEQFF. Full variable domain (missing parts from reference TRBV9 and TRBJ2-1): DSGVTQTPKHLITATGQRVTLRCSPRSGDLSVYWYQQSLDQGLQFLIQYYNGEERAKGNILERFSAQQFPDLHSELNLSSLELGDSALYFCASSVVSGGLNEQFFGPGTRLTVL.

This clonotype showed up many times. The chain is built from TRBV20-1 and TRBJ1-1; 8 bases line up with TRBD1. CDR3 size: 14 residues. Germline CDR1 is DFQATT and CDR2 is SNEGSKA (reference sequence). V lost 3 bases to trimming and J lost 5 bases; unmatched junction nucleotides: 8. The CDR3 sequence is CSASLDRGKTEAFF. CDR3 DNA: TGCAGTGCTAGCTTAGACAGGGGAAAGACTGAAGCTTTCTTT.

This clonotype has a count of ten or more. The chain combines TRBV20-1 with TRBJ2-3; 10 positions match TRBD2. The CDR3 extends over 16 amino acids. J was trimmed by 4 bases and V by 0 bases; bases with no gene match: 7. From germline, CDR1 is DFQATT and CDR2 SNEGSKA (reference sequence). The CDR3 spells CSARDLGSGGPDTQYF. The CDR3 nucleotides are TGCAGTGCTAGAGATCTCGGTAGCGGGGGGCCAGATACGCAGTATTTT.

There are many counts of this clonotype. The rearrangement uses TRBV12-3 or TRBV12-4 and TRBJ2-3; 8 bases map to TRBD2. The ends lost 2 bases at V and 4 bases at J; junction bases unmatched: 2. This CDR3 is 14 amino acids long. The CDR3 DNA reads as TGTGCCAGCAGTTTAACCGGGGGGGCAGATACGCAGTATTTT. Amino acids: CASSLTGGADTQYF.